The rows below give T cell receptor beta chains drawn from one sample of a study of tissue T cells after allogeneic stem cell transplantation. TCRdb keeps only in-frame clones here, not all; method: immunoSEQ multiplex PCR. The repertoire has 9,000 to 10,000 clones, roughly 60% of them found once; the top ten carry over 7.5%. This specimen consisted of tissue from the jejunum, obtained at autopsy. The receptors were gathered from a woman aged 18-49 years with breast cancer. Both conserved end residues are part of each CDR3. D genes are given only for firm matches. Clone size is stated in some rows and not others, as once, few, many or a class when expanded.

V	size	D	J	DNA	CDR3
TRBV5-8	few	TRBD2	TRBJ2-1	TGTGCCAGCAACTTCGGCCTAGCGGGAGGAGATGAGCAGTTCTTC	CASNFGLAGGDEQFF
TRBV7-2	.	TRBD1	TRBJ2-5	TGTGCCAGCAGGCCGGACAGGGATCAAGAGACCCAGTACTTC	CASRPDRDQETQYF
TRBV30	.	TRBD1	TRBJ2-3	TGTGCCTGGAGTGTAGGTATGAGGGACAGAGATACGCAGTATTTT	CAWSVGMRDRDTQYF
TRBV2	.	.	TRBJ2-7	TGTGCCAGCAGTGCCTCCGAGAGGGTGCAGTACTTC	CASSASERVQYF
TRBV5-1	.	.	TRBJ1-1	TGCGCCAGCAGCTTGTGGTGGGGAGGGAACACTGAAGCTTTCTTT	CASSLWWGGNTEAFF
TRBV30	.	.	TRBJ2-2	TGTGCCTGGAGCGGGGCGTTTGGCACCGGGGAGCTGTTTTTT	CAWSGAFGTGELFF
TRBV19	once	TRBD1	TRBJ1-2	TGTGCCAGTACCCAAGGCTTGACAGGGGAAATCTATGGCTACACCTTC	CASTQGLTGEIYGYTF
TRBV5-4	few	.	TRBJ1-1	TGTGCCAGCAGCTTGGAACCTGACACTGAAGCTTTCTTT	CASSLEPDTEAFF
TRBV6-2/TRBV6-3	.	.	TRBJ1-2	TGTGCCAGCAGTTACGGAGGGGCGGGCTATGGCTACACCTTC	CASSYGGAGYGYTF
TRBV6-4	.	.	TRBJ1-6	TGTGCCAGCAGTGAATTGAGCTCCTATAATTCACCCCTCCACTTT	CASSELSSYNSPLHF
TRBV5-5	few	TRBD1	TRBJ1-1	TGTGCCAGCAGCTTGAGACAGGGGGCGGCCAGCATGAACACTGAAGCTTTCTTT	CASSLRQGAASMNTEAFF
TRBV5-6	.	TRBD2	TRBJ2-3	TGTGCCAGCAGCTTGGCAGCGGGAACCCGGACAGATACGCAGTATTTT	CASSLAAGTRTDTQYF
TRBV28	once	TRBD1	TRBJ2-1	TGTGCCACCGCCGGGACAGCTTACAATGAGCAGTTCTTC	CATAGTAYNEQFF
TRBV5-1	few	.	TRBJ2-3	TGCGCCAGCAGCCTGAACCTCGACAGGATGACGGGTACGCAGTATTTT	CASSLNLDRMTGTQYF
TRBV27	.	TRBD2	TRBJ2-1	TGTGCCAGCAGTTTCTCCGTCCAAGCACTAGCGGGAGGAGGGAGGTCAGGGGCTGAGCAGTTCTTC	CASSFSVQALAGGGRSGAEQFF
TRBV6-5	.	.	TRBJ1-3	TGTGCCAGCAGGGGCCTGGGAAACACCATATATTTT	CASRGLGNTIYF
TRBV7-8	.	.	TRBJ2-7	TGTGCCAGCAGCTTAGGCCCTCAGGCCTACGAGCAGTACTTC	CASSLGPQAYEQYF
TRBV5-6	few	.	TRBJ1-3	TGTGCCAGCAGCTTGGTGGGCAGAGAAAACACCATATATTTT	CASSLVGRENTIYF
TRBV19	few	.	TRBJ1-2	TGTGCCAGTAGAACAGGGCTCGGTGGCTACACCTTC	CASRTGLGGYTF
TRBV11-2	few	TRBD2	TRBJ2-1	TGTGCCAGCAGCCCGAGGGGTAGCGGGCGACGAACCTACAATGAGCAGTTCTTC	CASSPRGSGRRTYNEQFF
TRBV4-3	.	.	TRBJ1-6	TGCGCCAGCAGCCAAGAGCTGGGGGCCTGGGATTCACCCCTCCACTTT	CASSQELGAWDSPLHF
TRBV5-1	.	.	TRBJ2-3	TGCGCCAGCAGCTTGACTACAGATACGCAGTATTTT	CASSLTTDTQYF
TRBV20-1	.	TRBD1	TRBJ1-2	TGCAGTGCTAGTTCTACAGGGGACGGAGGCTACACCTTC	CSASSTGDGGYTF
TRBV7-2	.	.	TRBJ2-3	TGTGCCAGCAGCTTCGGGACAGATACGCAGTATTTT	CASSFGTDTQYF
TRBV4-2	.	.	TRBJ2-3	TGTGCCAGCAGCCAACCTAGGGACGGTGAGACAGATACGCAGTATTTT	CASSQPRDGETDTQYF
TRBV24-1	once	.	TRBJ2-1	TGTGCCACCATGGCGGGTCGAAATTCCTACAATGAGCAGTTCTTC	CATMAGRNSYNEQFF
TRBV19	few	TRBD1	TRBJ1-1	TGTGCCAGTAGTCCGACGGGACAGGGTGGGACTGAAGCTTTCTTT	CASSPTGQGGTEAFF
TRBV5-1	.	.	TRBJ1-2	TGCGCCAGCAGCTTGGGTGGGTCTTCAAACTATGGCTACACCTTC	CASSLGGSSNYGYTF
TRBV5-4	.	.	TRBJ1-1	TGTGCCAGCAGGGCGGGACACAACACTGAAGCTTTCTTT	CASRAGHNTEAFF
TRBV6-2/TRBV6-3	.	.	TRBJ2-6	TGTGCCAGCAGTTACATGGCCTCTGGGGCCAACGTCCTGACTTTC	CASSYMASGANVLTF
TRBV18	medium-sized	.	TRBJ2-5	TGTGCCAGCTCACCCCAGGGGGGCGAGGAAGAGACCCAGTACTTC	CASSPQGGEEETQYF
TRBV27	medium-sized	TRBD1	TRBJ1-5	TGTGCCAGCAGTCCCCTCGGGACAGACAATCAGCCCCAGCATTTT	CASSPLGTDNQPQHF
TRBV7-7	.	.	TRBJ2-1	TGTGCTAGCAGCCTTAGCGGAAGCTCCTACAATGAGCAGTTCTTC	CASSLSGSSYNEQFF
TRBV4-3	few	.	TRBJ2-5	TGCGCCAGCAGCCAAGATGCAGCAACCGGGACTTCAATAAAAGAGACCCAGTACTTC	CASSQDAATGTSIKETQYF
TRBV19	.	TRBD2	TRBJ2-1	TGTGCCAGTAGTATTTGGGCGGGGGGGGACTACAATGAGCAGTTCTTC	CASSIWAGGDYNEQFF
TRBV29-1	.	.	TRBJ2-7	TGCAGCGTTGTAGTCTCGTCAGCCGAGCAGTACTTC	CSVVVSSAEQYF
TRBV5-6	large	.	TRBJ1-5	TGTGCCAGCAGCTTCGGAACAGGACATCAGCCCCAGCATTTT	CASSFGTGHQPQHF
TRBV21-1	.	.	TRBJ2-2	TGTGCCAGCAGCGACCAACCGGGACAGGGATCTATCGGGGAGCTGTTTTTT	CASSDQPGQGSIGELFF
TRBV11-2	.	.	TRBJ1-5	TGTGCCAGCAGCTCCGTAGACAGACGCAATCAGCCCCAGCATTTT	CASSSVDRRNQPQHF
TRBV4-3	.	TRBD1	TRBJ1-4	TGCGCCAGCAGCCAAGATGGGATGGACAGGGACGAAAAACTGTTTTTT	CASSQDGMDRDEKLFF
TRBV6-6	.	.	TRBJ1-3	TGTGCCAGCAGTTACTCGGGGGATAAGGGAAACACCATATATTTT	CASSYSGDKGNTIYF
TRBV6-4	few	.	TRBJ1-5	TGTGCCAGCAGTGACTATTTGCCCAATCAGCCCCAGCATTTT	CASSDYLPNQPQHF
TRBV7-2	.	.	TRBJ1-2	TGTGCCAGCAGCTTAGCTGTGGCTGGCTACACCTTC	CASSLAVAGYTF
TRBV3-1/TRBV3-2	.	.	TRBJ2-7	TGTGCCAGCAGCCAAGATACTAGTAAATACGAGCAGTACTTC	CASSQDTSKYEQYF
TRBV6-6	.	.	TRBJ1-5	TGTGCCAGCAGTTACTCCCAGGGGAATCAGCCCCAGCATTTT	CASSYSQGNQPQHF
TRBV5-1	.	TRBD2	TRBJ2-3	TGCGCCAGCAGCTTTGTGTCTAGCGGGGGCGCAGATACGCAGTATTTT	CASSFVSSGGADTQYF
TRBV29-1	few	.	TRBJ2-7	TGCAGCGTTGAGGTAGAGAGCTCCTACGAGCAGTACTTC	CSVEVESSYEQYF
TRBV21-1	few	.	TRBJ2-1	TGTGCCAGCTCAAATTCGGGGACCGAAGAGCAGTTCTTC	CASSNSGTEEQFF
TRBV24-1	.	.	TRBJ2-5	TGTGCCACCAGTGAGGCAGGGGCCCTAGAGACCCAGTACTTC	CATSEAGALETQYF
TRBV24-1	.	.	TRBJ2-7	TGTGCCACCAGTGATTACCGGGAGAAGCAGTACTTC	CATSDYREKQYF